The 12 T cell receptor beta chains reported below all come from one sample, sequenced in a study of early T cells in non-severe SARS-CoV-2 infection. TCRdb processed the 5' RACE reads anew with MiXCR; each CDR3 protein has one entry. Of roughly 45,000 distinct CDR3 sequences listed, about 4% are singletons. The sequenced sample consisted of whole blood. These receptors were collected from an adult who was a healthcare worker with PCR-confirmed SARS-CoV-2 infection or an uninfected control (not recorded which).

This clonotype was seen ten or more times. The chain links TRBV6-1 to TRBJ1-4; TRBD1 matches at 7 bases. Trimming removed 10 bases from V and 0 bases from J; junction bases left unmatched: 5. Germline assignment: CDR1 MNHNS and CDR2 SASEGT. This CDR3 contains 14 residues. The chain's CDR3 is CATWDRATNEKLFF. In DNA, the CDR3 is TGTGCCACCTGGGACAGAGCAACTAATGAAAAACTGTTTTTT.

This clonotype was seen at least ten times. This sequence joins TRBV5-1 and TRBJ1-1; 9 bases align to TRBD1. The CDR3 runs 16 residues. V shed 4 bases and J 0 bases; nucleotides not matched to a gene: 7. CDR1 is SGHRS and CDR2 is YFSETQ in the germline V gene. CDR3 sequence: CASSPMTGGVNTEAFF. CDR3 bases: TGCGCCAGCAGCCCTATGACAGGGGGGGTGAACACTGAAGCTTTCTTT.

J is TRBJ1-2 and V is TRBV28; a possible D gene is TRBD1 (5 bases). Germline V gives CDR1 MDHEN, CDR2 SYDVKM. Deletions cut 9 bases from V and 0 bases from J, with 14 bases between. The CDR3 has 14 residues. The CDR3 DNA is TGTGCCAGTTACGCCCAGGGTTCTAACTATGGCTACACCTTC. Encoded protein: CASYAQGSNYGYTF.

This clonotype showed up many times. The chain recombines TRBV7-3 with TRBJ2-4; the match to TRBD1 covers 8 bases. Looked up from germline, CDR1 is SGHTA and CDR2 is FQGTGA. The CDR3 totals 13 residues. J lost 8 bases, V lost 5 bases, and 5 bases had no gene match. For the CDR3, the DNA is TGTGCCAGCAGCCCCAACAGGGGGGACATTCAGTACTTC. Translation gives CASSPNRGDIQYF.

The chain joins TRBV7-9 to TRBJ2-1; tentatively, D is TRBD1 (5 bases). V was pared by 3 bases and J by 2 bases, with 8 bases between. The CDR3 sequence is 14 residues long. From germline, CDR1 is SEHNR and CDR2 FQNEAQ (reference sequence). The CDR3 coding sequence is TGTGCCAGCAGCTTGGGGCAGGCCTACAATGAGCAGTTCTTC. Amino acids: CASSLGQAYNEQFF.

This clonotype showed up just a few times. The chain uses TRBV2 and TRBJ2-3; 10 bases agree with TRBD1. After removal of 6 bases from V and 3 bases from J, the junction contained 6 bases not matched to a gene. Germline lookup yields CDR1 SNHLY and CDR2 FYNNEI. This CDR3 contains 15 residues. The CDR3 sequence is CASSRGQGETDTQYF. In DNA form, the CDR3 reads TGTGCCAGCAGCCGCGGACAGGGGGAGACAGATACGCAGTATTTT.

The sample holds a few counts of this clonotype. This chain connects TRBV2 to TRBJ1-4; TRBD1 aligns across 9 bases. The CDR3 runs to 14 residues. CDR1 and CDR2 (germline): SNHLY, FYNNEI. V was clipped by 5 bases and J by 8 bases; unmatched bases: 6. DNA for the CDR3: TGTGCCAGCAGTCCCGGACAGGGGTACGAAAAACTGTTTTTT. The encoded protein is CASSPGQGYEKLFF.

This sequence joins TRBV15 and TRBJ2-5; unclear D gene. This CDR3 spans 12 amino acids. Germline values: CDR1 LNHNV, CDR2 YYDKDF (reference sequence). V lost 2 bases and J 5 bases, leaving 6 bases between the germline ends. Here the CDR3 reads CATSRPSETQYF. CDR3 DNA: TGTGCCACCAGCAGACCTTCGGAGACCCAGTACTTC.

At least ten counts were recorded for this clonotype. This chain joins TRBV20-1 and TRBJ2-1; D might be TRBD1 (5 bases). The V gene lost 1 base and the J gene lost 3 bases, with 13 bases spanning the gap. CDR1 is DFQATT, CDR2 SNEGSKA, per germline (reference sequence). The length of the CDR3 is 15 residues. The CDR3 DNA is TGCAGTGCTAGAGGTGGCAGGGTAGTCTACAATGAGCAGTTCTTC. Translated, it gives CSARGGRVVYNEQFF.

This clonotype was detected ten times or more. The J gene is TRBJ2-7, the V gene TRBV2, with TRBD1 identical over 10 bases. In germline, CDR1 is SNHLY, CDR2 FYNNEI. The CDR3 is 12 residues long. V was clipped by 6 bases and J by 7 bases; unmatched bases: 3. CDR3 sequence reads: CASRDRGQEQYF. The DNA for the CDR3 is TGTGCCAGCAGAGACAGGGGGCAGGAGCAGTACTTC.

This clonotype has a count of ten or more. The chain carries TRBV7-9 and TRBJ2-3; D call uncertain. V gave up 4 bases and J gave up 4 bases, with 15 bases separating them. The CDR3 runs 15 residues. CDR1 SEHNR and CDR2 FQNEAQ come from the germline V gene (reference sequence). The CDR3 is CASSSRKPPADTQYF. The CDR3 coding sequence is TGTGCCAGCAGCTCCCGGAAGCCCCCGGCAGATACGCAGTATTTT.

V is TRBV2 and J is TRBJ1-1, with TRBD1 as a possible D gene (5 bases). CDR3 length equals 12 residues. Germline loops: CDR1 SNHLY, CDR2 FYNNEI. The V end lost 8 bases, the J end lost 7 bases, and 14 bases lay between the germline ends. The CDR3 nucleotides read TGTGCCAGCGGAAGGGGACGGATTGAAGCTTTCTTT. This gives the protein CASGRGRIEAFF.